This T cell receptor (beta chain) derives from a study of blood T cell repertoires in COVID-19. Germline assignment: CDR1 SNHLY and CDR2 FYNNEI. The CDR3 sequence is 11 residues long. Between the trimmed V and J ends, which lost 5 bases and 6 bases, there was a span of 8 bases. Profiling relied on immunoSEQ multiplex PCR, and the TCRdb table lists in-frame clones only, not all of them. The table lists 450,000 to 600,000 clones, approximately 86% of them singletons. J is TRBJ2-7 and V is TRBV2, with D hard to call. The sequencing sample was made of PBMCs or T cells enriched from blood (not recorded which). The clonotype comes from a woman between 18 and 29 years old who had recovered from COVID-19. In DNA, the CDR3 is TGTGCCAGCAGTTTTCTAGGCGAGCAGTACTTC. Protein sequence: CASSFLGEQYF.